This T cell receptor (beta chain) was identified during a study of response to subunit inactivated influenza vaccine (dated by TCRdb to the late 2010s). About the investigation overall: Deep quantitative T cell receptor repertoire profiling was used in the study to track responses to a trivalent subunit inactivated influenza vaccine.

Sequences DFQATT (CDR1) and SNEGSKA (CDR2) are obtained from the germline V gene (reference sequence). V lost 3 bases and J lost 4 bases, and the count of bases not matched to a germline gene is 8. The CDR3 spans 15 residues, from the cysteine through the phenylalanine. Only CDR3 DNA remains: 45 bases, in frame from the first base. This clonotype showed up just a few times. No cognate antigen has been identified for it. No much larger clone exists at a distance of one base, and base qualities are not known. General study outcomes and caveats: According to the authors, only a limited number of new T cells may be recruited by each seasonal influenza vaccination.

The receptor library was made with RT-PCR. Sequencer: Illumina HiSeq 2500. The public sequencing data were trimmed at Q25 with fastp and processed into clonotypes with MiXCR by TCRdb, which kept only in-frame beta chains. Under each unique CDR3 protein, matching rows form one entry showing the most common genes and DNA. For this sample the table gives hundreds of thousands of distinct CDR3 sequences, of which about an eighth were detected only once. The ten largest clonotypes hold 9.5% to 13% of the sample. The receptor was derived from a man aged 45 to 65 who received an inactivated influenza vaccine. Donor details come from another sample of the same person, matched by shared clones. The sequenced sample was PBMCs from blood, obtained on the day of vaccination. This receptor chain uses TRBV20-1 and TRBJ2-2, and TRBD2 aligns with 7 junction nucleotides. The encoded CDR3 is CSASLGGVPTGELFF. DNA sequence: TGCAGTGCTAGTCTTGGGGGGGTACCCACCGGGGAGCTGTTTTTT.